This TCR beta chain was captured in a study of T cells after yellow fever vaccination. Study conclusions and caveats: Subsequent booster samples again held most clones from primary vaccination (more than 95% CD4, roughly 91% CD8).

Germline lookup yields CDR1 DFQATT and CDR2 SNEGSKA (reference sequence). This CDR3 has 12 residues. This clonotype was recorded many times. The target antigen is unknown. TCRdb redid the calling of the 5' RACE reads with MiXCR, one entry per CDR3 protein. The data hold about 260,000 distinct CDR3 sequences, with roughly 13% observed a single time. The sequences come from CD4+ T cells sorted from PBMCs, collected 45 days after the yellow fever booster vaccination. The clonotype comes from a man aged 25 to 40 who received the YFV17D yellow fever vaccine. The gene calls are TRBV20-1 and TRBJ2-1; D may match TRBD1 or TRBD2 (6 bases each). The CDR3 sequence is CRLGGTPNEQFF. The CDR3 DNA sequence: TGCAGACTAGGGGGGACCCCCAATGAGCAGTTCTTC.